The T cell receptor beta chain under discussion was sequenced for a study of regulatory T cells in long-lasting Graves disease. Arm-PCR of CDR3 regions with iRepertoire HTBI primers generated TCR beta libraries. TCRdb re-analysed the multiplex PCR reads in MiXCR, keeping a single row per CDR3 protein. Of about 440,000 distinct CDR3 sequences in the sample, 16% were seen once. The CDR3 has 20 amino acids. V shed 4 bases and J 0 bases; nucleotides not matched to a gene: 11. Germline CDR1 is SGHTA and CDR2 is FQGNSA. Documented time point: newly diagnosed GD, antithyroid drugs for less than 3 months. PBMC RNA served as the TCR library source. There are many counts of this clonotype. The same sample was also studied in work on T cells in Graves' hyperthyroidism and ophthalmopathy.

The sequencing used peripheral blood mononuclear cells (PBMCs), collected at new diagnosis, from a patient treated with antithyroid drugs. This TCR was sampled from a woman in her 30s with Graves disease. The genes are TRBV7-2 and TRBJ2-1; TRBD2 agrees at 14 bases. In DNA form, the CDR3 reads TGTGCCAGCAGCTCTCGGACTAGCGGGAGGACGGTCAGCTCCTACAATGAGCAGTTCTTC. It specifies CASSSRTSGRTVSSYNEQFF.